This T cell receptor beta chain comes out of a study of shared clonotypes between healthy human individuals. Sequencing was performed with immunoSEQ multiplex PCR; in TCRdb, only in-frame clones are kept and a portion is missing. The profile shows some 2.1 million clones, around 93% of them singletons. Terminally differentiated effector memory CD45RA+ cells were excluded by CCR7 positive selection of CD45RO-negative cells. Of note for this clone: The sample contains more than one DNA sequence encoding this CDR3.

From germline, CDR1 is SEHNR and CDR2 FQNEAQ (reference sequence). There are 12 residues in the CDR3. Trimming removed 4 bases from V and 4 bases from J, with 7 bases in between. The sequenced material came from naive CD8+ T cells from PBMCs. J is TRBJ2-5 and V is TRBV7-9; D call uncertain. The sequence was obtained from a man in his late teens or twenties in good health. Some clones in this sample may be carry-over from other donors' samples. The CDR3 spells CASSSSRETQYF. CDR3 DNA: TGTGCCAGCAGCTCCTCCAGAGAGACCCAGTACTTC.